The clone carrying this T cell receptor (beta chain) was counted only a few times. Its target is not known. The study used a library that attached unique molecular identifiers to individual cDNA molecules. One entry per CDR3 protein results from TCRdb running MiXCR on the RACE reads. Among 100,000 or so distinct CDR3 sequences listed, 9.3% were seen once. The germline V gene encodes CDR1 LNHDA and CDR2 SQIVND (reference sequence). The CDR3 covers 15 residues. Trimming took 5 bases from V and 7 from J; bases not matched to a gene: 12. The data stem from a study of human T cells and chemical hapten exposure. Study-wide results and caveats: TCRs above 1 in 1000 frequency did not change with DPC sensitization.

Time point described: patch test 2, 6 weeks after DPC sensitization. The treatment here: therapeutic diphenylcyclopropenone sensitization with weekly scalp DPC. This chain links TRBV19 with TRBJ2-3, with 7 bases that match TRBD2. The sequence derives from a woman in her thirties or forties with alopecia areata. Some clones in this sample may be carry-over from other donors' samples. The sequenced sample was whole blood, obtained in connection with sensitization to the hapten diphenylcyclopropenone (DPC). This CDR3 is CASSEGLAEINTQYF. Here the CDR3 DNA reads TGTGCCAGTAGTGAAGGTCTAGCGGAAATCAATACGCAGTATTTT.